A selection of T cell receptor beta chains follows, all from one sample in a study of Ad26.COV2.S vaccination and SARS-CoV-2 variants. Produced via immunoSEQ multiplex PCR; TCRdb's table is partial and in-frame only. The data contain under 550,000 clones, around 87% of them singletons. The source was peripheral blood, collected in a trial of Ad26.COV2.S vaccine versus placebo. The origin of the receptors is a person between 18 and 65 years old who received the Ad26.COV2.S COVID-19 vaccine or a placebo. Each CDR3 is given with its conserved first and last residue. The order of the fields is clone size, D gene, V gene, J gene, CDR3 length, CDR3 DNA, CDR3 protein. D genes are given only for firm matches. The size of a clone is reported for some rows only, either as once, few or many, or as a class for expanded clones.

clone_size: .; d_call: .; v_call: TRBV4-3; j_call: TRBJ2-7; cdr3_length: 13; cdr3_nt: TGCGCCAGCAGCCCAAGTTACCCAAACGAGCAGTACTTC; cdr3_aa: CASSPSYPNEQYF
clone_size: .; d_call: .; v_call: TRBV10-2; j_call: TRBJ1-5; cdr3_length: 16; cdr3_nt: TGCGCCAGCAGTGACCTAGTCCGCTATAGCAATCAGCCCCAGCATTTT; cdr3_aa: CASSDLVRYSNQPQHF
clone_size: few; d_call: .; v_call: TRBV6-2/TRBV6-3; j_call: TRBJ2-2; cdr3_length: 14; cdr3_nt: TGTGCCAGCAGCCCCGGGACGTCCACCGGGGAGCTGTTTTTT; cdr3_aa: CASSPGTSTGELFF
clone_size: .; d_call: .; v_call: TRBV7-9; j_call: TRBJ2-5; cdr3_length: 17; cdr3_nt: TGTGCCAGCAGCTTAAAGGAAGCTTACAGGCATCAAGAGACCCAGTACTTC; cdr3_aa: CASSLKEAYRHQETQYF
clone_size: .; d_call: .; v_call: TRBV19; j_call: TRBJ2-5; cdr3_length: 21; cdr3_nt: TGTGCCAGTAGTATTGCCGTACCTGAACCCGGGACACAAAGGTCAGGGGAGACCCAGTACTTC; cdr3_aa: CASSIAVPEPGTQRSGETQYF
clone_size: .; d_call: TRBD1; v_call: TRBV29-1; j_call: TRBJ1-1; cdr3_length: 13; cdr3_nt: TGCAGCGTCCCGGGACAGCTGCGCACTGAAGCTTTCTTT; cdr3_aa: CSVPGQLRTEAFF
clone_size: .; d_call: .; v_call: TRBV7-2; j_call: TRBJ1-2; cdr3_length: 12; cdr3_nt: TGTGCCAGCAGCGCGGCTGAGGTTGGCTACACCTTC; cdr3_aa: CASSAAEVGYTF
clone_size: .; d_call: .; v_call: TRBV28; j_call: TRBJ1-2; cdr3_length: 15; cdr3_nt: TGTGCCAGCTTTGGGTTGGGGCAGGGAGGTTATGGCTACACCTTC; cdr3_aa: CASFGLGQGGYGYTF
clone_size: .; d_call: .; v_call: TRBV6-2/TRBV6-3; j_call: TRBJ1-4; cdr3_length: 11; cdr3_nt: TGTGCCAGCAGTCCCCAAGGAAAACTGTTTTTT; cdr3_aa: CASSPQGKLFF
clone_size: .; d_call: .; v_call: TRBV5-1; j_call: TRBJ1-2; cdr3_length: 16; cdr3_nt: TGCGCCAGCAGCTTGGAACCTGGGTACAGGGAACTTGGCTACACCTTC; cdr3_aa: CASSLEPGYRELGYTF
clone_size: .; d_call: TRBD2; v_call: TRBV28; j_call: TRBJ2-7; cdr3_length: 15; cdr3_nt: TGTGCCAGCAGTTCGCCGGGAGGAGGGATACGGGAGCAGTACTTC; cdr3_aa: CASSSPGGGIREQYF
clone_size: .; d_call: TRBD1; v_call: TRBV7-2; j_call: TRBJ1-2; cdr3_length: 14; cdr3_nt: TGTGCCAGCAGCTTAGGGGACAGAAACTATGGCTACACCTTC; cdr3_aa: CASSLGDRNYGYTF
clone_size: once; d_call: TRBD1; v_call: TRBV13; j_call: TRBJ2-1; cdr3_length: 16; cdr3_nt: TGTGCCAGCAGCCACAGCCGGGACAGGGGCTACAATGAGCAGTTCTTC; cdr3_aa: CASSHSRDRGYNEQFF
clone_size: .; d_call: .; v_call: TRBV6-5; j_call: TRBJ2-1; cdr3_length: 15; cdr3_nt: TGTGCCAGCAGTTACAAGGGGGGATTCGGCAATGAGCAGTTCTTC; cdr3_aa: CASSYKGGFGNEQFF
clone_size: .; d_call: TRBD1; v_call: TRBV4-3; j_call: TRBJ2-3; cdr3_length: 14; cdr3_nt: TGCGCCAGCAGCCAAGGGACAGGGCCAGATACGCAGTATTTT; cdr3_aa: CASSQGTGPDTQYF
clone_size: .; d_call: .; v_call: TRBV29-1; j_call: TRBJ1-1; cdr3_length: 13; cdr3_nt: TGCAGCGTTGAAGGGGATATGAACACTGAAGCTTTCTTT; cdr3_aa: CSVEGDMNTEAFF
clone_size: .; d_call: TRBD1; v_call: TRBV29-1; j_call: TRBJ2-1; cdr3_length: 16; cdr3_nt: TGCAGCGTTGAGGGGATAGGGGACAGACCATACAATGAGCAGTTCTTC; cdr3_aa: CSVEGIGDRPYNEQFF
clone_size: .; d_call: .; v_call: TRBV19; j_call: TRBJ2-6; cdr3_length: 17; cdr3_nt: TGTGCCAGTAGTATTCCAGGGAGAACTTCTGGGGCCAACGTCCTGACTTTC; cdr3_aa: CASSIPGRTSGANVLTF
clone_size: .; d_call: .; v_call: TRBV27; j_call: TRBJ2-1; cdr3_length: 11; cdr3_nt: TGTGCCAGCAATAGAGGCAATGAGCAGTTCTTC; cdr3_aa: CASNRGNEQFF
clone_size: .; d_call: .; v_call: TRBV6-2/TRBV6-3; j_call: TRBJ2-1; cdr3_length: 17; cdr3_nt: TGTGCCAGCAGTTACTCGAGGCAGCCCGGCCTTTGGGATGAGCAGTTCTTC; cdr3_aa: CASSYSRQPGLWDEQFF
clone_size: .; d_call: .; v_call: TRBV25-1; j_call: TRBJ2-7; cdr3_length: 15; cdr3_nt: TGTGCCAGCAGTCCCGCGGGAAGGGCGAACTACGAGCAGTACTTC; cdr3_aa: CASSPAGRANYEQYF
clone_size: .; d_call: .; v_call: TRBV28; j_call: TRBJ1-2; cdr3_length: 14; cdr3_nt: TGTGCCAGCAGTTTAACGCAAGCTAACTATGGCTACACCTTC; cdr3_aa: CASSLTQANYGYTF
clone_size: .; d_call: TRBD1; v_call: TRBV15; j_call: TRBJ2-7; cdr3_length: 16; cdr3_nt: TGTGCCACCAGCAGAGATCAGGGGGATACCTCCGCCGAGCAGTACTTC; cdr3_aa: CATSRDQGDTSAEQYF
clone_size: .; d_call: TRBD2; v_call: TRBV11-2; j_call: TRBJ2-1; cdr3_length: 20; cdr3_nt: TGTGCCAGCAGCTTAGATCAGGTCCGGATCTGGAGACTAGCGGGGGGTGAGCAGTTCTTC; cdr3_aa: CASSLDQVRIWRLAGGEQFF
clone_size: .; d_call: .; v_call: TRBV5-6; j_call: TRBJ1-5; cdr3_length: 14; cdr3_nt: TGTGCCAGCAGCCGGGGACTCAGCAATCAGCCCCAGCATTTT; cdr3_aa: CASSRGLSNQPQHF
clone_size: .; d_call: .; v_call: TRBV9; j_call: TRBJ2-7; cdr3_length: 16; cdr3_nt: TGTGCCAGCAGCGTAGGAGACCCAACAGGACCCTACGAGCAGTACTTC; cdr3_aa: CASSVGDPTGPYEQYF
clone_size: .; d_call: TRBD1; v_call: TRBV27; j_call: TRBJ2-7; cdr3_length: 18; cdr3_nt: TGTGCCAGCAGCCCGCGGGGACAGGGGGGTCCTCGTGGCTACGAGCAGTACTTC; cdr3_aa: CASSPRGQGGPRGYEQYF
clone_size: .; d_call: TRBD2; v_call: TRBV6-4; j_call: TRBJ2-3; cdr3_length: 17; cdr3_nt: TGTGCCAGCAGTGTTGATAGCGGGGGGCAACACACAGATACGCAGTATTTT; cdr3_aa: CASSVDSGGQHTDTQYF